A selection of T cell receptor beta chains follows, all from one sample in a study of cytomegalovirus exposure and HLA in healthy donors. The data were produced by immunoSEQ multiplex PCR, yet TCRdb's version contains in-frame clones alone and is incomplete. The table includes fewer than 110,000 clones, roughly 70% detected once. Sequencing used PBMCs. These receptor sequences come from a woman between 50 and 59 years old in good health and CMV-seronegative. Both conserved end residues are part of each CDR3. D genes are given only for firm matches. Rows give clone size only sometimes, using once, few, many, or a class for an expanded clone.

D | size | J | V | CDR3 | DNA
TRBD1 | - | TRBJ2-4 | TRBV11-2 | CASSLGFRQGPLAKNIQYF | TGTGCCAGCAGCTTAGGGTTCCGACAGGGGCCGTTAGCCAAAAACATTCAGTACTTC
- | - | TRBJ1-1 | TRBV30 | CAWSVLVTEAFF | TGTGCCTGGAGTGTACTGGTCACTGAAGCTTTCTTT
TRBD1 | - | TRBJ2-2 | TRBV29-1 | CSVGTANTGELFF | TGCAGCGTAGGGACAGCAAACACCGGGGAGCTGTTTTTT
- | few | TRBJ1-2 | TRBV6-5 | CASSYRTSRLVGYTF | TGTGCCAGCAGTTACCGGACATCGCGTCTTGTTGGCTACACCTTC
- | - | TRBJ2-2 | TRBV28 | CASSLGGITGELFF | TGTGCCAGCAGTTTGGGCGGGATCACCGGGGAGCTGTTTTTT
TRBD2 | - | TRBJ2-5 | TRBV30 | CAWTSGGETQYF | TGTGCCTGGACTAGCGGGGGAGAGACCCAGTACTTC
TRBD2 | - | TRBJ2-1 | TRBV7-6 | CASSPTLYAGGGEQFF | TGTGCCAGCAGCCCCACCCTTTATGCGGGGGGTGGTGAGCAGTTCTTC
TRBD1 | - | TRBJ1-5 | TRBV7-2 | CASSPLTGAANQPQHF | TGTGCCAGCAGCCCCCTGACAGGGGCGGCCAATCAGCCCCAGCATTTT
- | - | TRBJ1-4 | TRBV28 | CASSRGLRVEKLFF | TGTGCCAGCAGTCGGGGACTCCGGGTTGAAAAACTGTTTTTT
- | few | TRBJ1-4 | TRBV29-1 | CSVDDVRGGEKLFF | TGCAGCGTTGATGATGTCCGGGGAGGTGAAAAACTGTTTTTT
- | few | TRBJ2-1 | TRBV7-8 | CASSLVRSSYNEQFF | TGTGCCAGCAGCTTAGTGCGGAGCTCCTACAATGAGCAGTTCTTC
- | - | TRBJ1-1 | TRBV7-2 | CASSLGTDPWTEAFF | TGTGCCAGCAGCTTAGGGACAGATCCATGGACTGAAGCTTTCTTT
- | - | TRBJ1-4 | TRBV19 | CASGRPNEKLFF | TGTGCCAGTGGGAGGCCTAATGAAAAACTGTTTTTT
TRBD1 | - | TRBJ1-1 | TRBV27 | CASSSKYTPLDRNIRPNTEAFF | TGTGCCAGCAGTTCCAAATATACCCCCCTGGACAGGAACATTAGACCTAACACTGAAGCTTTCTTT
TRBD1 | - | TRBJ1-4 | TRBV5-1 | CASSSQGATNEKLFF | TGCGCCAGCAGCTCCCAGGGGGCAACTAATGAAAAACTGTTTTTT